This TCR beta chain originates from a study of T cells in Graves' hyperthyroidism and ophthalmopathy. Diagnoses were made from clinical symptoms, serum measures (thyroxine and TRAb), thyroid ultrasound and orbital computed tomography. The CDR3 is 13 amino acids. V was clipped by 4 bases and J by 10 bases, with 17 bases between them. Germline CDR1 SNHLY, CDR2 FYNNEI. Amplified TCR beta CDR3 regions came from RNA transcripts. First-round RT-PCR of the TCR CDR3 relied on the HTBI primer set. MiXCR, applied by TCRdb to the multiplex PCR reads, yields one record per CDR3 protein. The data contain hundreds of thousands of distinct CDR3 sequences, 13% to 15% of them seen just once; the ten biggest clones take up roughly 10%. This clonotype was detected many times.

The V call is TRBV2, the J call TRBJ2-7; D is possibly TRBD1 (5 bases). The specimen was blood. This sequence originates from a woman younger than 30 with Graves' hyperthyroidism. Here the CDR3 DNA reads TGTGCCAGCAGTGTGGGGCAGGGATCCGTTCAGTACTTC. Its translation is CASSVGQGSVQYF.